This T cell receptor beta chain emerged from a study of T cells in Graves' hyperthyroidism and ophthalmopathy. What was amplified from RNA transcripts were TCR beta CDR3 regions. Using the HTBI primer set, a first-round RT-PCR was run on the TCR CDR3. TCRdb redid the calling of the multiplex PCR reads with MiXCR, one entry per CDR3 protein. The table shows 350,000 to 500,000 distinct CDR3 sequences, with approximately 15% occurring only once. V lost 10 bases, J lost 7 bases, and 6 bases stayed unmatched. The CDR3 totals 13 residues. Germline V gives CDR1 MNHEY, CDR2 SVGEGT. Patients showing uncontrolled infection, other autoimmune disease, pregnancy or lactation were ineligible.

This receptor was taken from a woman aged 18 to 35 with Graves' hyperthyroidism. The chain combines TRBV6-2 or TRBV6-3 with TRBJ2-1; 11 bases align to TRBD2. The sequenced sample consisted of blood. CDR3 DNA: TGTGCCATCGGCCTAGCGGGGGGAAATGAGCAGTTCTTC. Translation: CAIGLAGGNEQFF.